The 28 T cell receptor beta chains given below trace back to one sample, sequenced in a study of cytomegalovirus exposure and HLA in healthy donors. The PCR employed 60 Vbeta primers together with 13 Jbeta primers. The repertoire was sequenced with immunoSEQ multiplex PCR; TCRdb's copy has only in-frame clones and lacks some. In the table there are some 190,000 clones, around 80% of which are singletons. Sequenced: PBMCs. The receptors originated from a man between 18 and 29 years old in good health and CMV-seronegative.

This clone was counted between two and nine times. The chain uses TRBV7-3 and TRBJ2-3, with D perhaps TRBD1 (5 bases). Per the germline V gene, CDR1 is SGHTA and CDR2 is FQGTGA. V was clipped by 5 bases and J by 3 bases, with 15 bases between them. The CDR3 consists of 15 residues. CDR3 nucleotide sequence: TGTGCCAGCAGCCGGACGCGACAGTCGACAGATACGCAGTATTTT. Encoded protein: CASSRTRQSTDTQYF. The full variable domain, in which reference TRBV7-3 and TRBJ2-3 provide the parts outside the CDR3, is GAGVSQTPSNKVTEKGKYVELRCDPISGHTALYWYRQSLGQGPEFLIYFQGTGAADDSGLPNDRFFAVRPEGSVSTLKIQRTERGDSAVYLCASSRTRQSTDTQYFGPGTRLTVL.

This chain uses TRBV7-9 with TRBJ1-1; TRBD1 aligns across 8 bases. Germline-derived CDR1 and CDR2 are SEHNR and FQNEAQ (reference sequence). The J segment lost 0 bases and the V segment lost 6 bases, leaving 12 bases of the junction unmatched. This CDR3 contains 17 residues. CDR3 bases: TGTGCCAGCAGATCAGACAGGGGCCCTAGAATGAACACTGAAGCTTTCTTT. Its translation: CASRSDRGPRMNTEAFF.

This clone was counted once. The genes are TRBV19 and TRBJ2-3; 11 bases match TRBD2. The CDR3 loop spans 16 amino acids. Germline loops: CDR1 LNHDA, CDR2 SQIVND (reference sequence). Trimming cost V 3 bases and J 6 bases; bases outside gene matches: 8. DNA for the CDR3: TGTGCCAGTAGTATCAATAGCGGGGGGGCCATCGATACGCAGTATTTT. It yields the protein CASSINSGGAIDTQYF.

In its sample, this clone was seen a few times. CDR3 amino acids: CASYPGQPYGYTF. The DNA of the CDR3 is TGTGCCAGCTATCCGGGACAGCCTTATGGCTACACCTTC. The chain joins TRBV6-1 to TRBJ1-2; 7 nucleotides agree with TRBD1. The CDR3 is 13 amino acids. Trimming took 8 bases from V and 5 from J; bases not matched to a gene: 8. CDR1 and CDR2 (germline): MNHNS, SASEGT.

This clone was observed once. CDR3 in amino acids: CASPGIFYGYTF. The CDR3 coding sequence is TGTGCCAGCCCAGGGATCTTCTATGGCTACACCTTC. V is TRBV2 and J is TRBJ1-2; a possible D gene is TRBD1 (5 bases). V gave up 8 bases and J gave up 4 bases, with 11 bases separating them. The CDR3 totals 12 residues. The V gene's germline CDR1 is SNHLY and CDR2 FYNNEI.

This rearrangement joins TRBV5-1 to TRBJ2-1, with D tentatively TRBD2 (5 bases). The CDR3 totals 15 residues. V lost 0 bases and J 4 bases, leaving 11 bases between the germline ends. Germline V gives CDR1 SGHRS, CDR2 YFSETQ. The CDR3 sequence is CASSLGEGRYNEQFF. CDR3 nucleotide sequence: TGCGCCAGCAGCTTGGGTGAGGGCCGTTACAATGAGCAGTTCTTC.

The chain employs TRBV9 and TRBJ2-3; weak D call: TRBD2 (7 bases). V lost 1 base and J lost 4, with 22 bases in between. Per germline, CDR1 SGDLS and CDR2 YYNGEE. The CDR3 is 18 amino acids. In nucleotides, the CDR3 is TGTGCCAGCAGCGTATGGGGGAGGGAGGGGGGGCCAGCAGATACGCAGTATTTT. Residues: CASSVWGREGGPADTQYF.

Only one count was recorded for this clone. CDR3: CASTQRTGNYQETQYF. In nucleotides, the CDR3 is TGTGCCAGCACCCAGAGGACAGGGAATTACCAAGAGACCCAGTACTTC. The chain links TRBV5-6 to TRBJ2-5, with 8 positions matching TRBD1. In germline, CDR1 is SGHDT, CDR2 YYEEEE. Trimming cost V 6 bases and J 0 bases; bases outside gene matches: 10. The CDR3 has 16 amino acids. Complete variable domain (other parts from reference TRBV5-6 and TRBJ2-5): DAGVTQSPTHLIKTRGQQVTLRCSPKSGHDTVSWYQQALGQGPQFIFQYYEEEERQRGNFPDRFSGHQFPNYSSELNVNALLLGDSALYLCASTQRTGNYQETQYFGPGTRLLVL.

This clone was observed a few times. The chain combines TRBV29-1 with TRBJ2-3, with 7 nucleotides matching TRBD2. V was clipped by 3 bases and J by 5 bases; unmatched bases: 5. CDR1 is SQVTM and CDR2 is ANQGSEA in the germline V gene. CDR3 length equals 13 residues. The CDR3 sequence is CSVEGGAQDTQYF. The CDR3 nucleotides read TGCAGCGTTGAGGGAGGGGCTCAAGATACGCAGTATTTT.

The V and J genes are TRBV30 and TRBJ1-2; no reliable D call. Trimming removed 7 bases from V and 0 bases from J, with 15 bases in between. The CDR3 runs 14 residues. CDR1 and CDR2 from the germline V gene are GTSNPN and SVGIG (reference sequence). DNA for the CDR3: TGTGCCTTCTCCGGCAGGAAAGCTAACTATGGCTACACCTTC. Its protein is CAFSGRKANYGYTF.

V usage is TRBV4-2 and J usage is TRBJ2-1; 12 bases are shared with TRBD2. CDR3 length: 17 residues. CDR1 is LGHNA and CDR2 is YNFKEQ in the germline V gene. The V gene end was trimmed by 0 bases and the J gene end by 8 bases; junction bases not matched to a gene: 8. In nucleotides, the CDR3 is TGTGCCAGCAGCCAAGATCCTCTAGCGGGAGGGTCCCATGAGCAGTTCTTC. Its protein is CASSQDPLAGGSHEQFF.

This rearrangement joins TRBV9 to TRBJ2-1, with D possibly being TRBD2 (6 bases). Germline loops: CDR1 SGDLS, CDR2 YYNGEE. The ends were cut back, 0 bases at V and 1 base at J, with 17 bases in the middle. The CDR3 is 18 amino acids. The CDR3 coding sequence is TGTGCCAGCAGCGTAGTTCCTGGCGGGGTTAAATCCTACAATGAGCAGTTCTTC. Protein: CASSVVPGGVKSYNEQFF.

This chain links TRBV10-3 with TRBJ2-3, with D uncertain. There are 15 residues in the CDR3. The germline V gene has CDR1 ENHRY and CDR2 SYGVKD. Between the trimmed V and J ends, which lost 2 bases and 3 bases, there was a span of 12 bases. CDR3 amino acids: CAISEIDSRTDTQYF. The CDR3 DNA reads as TGTGCCATCAGTGAGATTGACTCAAGGACAGATACGCAGTATTTT.

This clone has only a few counts. V and J are TRBV2 and TRBJ1-1, with TRBD1 matching 8 bases. J was trimmed by 8 bases and V by 6 bases; bases with no gene match: 8. The germline V gene has CDR1 SNHLY and CDR2 FYNNEI. This CDR3 is 13 amino acids long. The CDR3 region is CASRVHRQGEAFF. The CDR3 nucleotides read TGTGCCAGCAGAGTTCACCGACAGGGGGAAGCTTTCTTT.

This clone was seen a few times. This sequence joins TRBV5-6 and TRBJ2-2; TRBD1 might be the D (6 bases). The CDR3 contains 18 residues. Germline V gene lookup returns CDR1 SGHDT and CDR2 YYEEEE. The V and J ends lost 4 bases and 8 bases respectively, with 27 bases between them. DNA for the CDR3: TGTGCCAGCAGCCCCCCCGCCCGGACAGTCGGGTTGGTGGGGGAGCTGTTTTTT. It translates to CASSPPARTVGLVGELFF. Combining the CDR3 with reference TRBV5-6 and TRBJ2-2 gives the whole variable domain DAGVTQSPTHLIKTRGQQVTLRCSPKSGHDTVSWYQQALGQGPQFIFQYYEEEERQRGNFPDRFSGHQFPNYSSELNVNALLLGDSALYLCASSPPARTVGLVGELFFGEGSRLTVL.

The chain recombines TRBV9 with TRBJ2-7; possible D gene TRBD1, 5 bases. CDR1 SGDLS and CDR2 YYNGEE come from the germline V gene. The CDR3 length is 13 residues. V was shortened by 4 bases and J by 5 bases, with 13 bases between the two germline ends. The CDR3 reads CASSSQTRDEQYF. In DNA form, the CDR3 reads TGTGCCAGCAGCTCACAAACCAGGGACGAGCAGTACTTC.

This chain uses TRBV5-5 with TRBJ1-2; TRBD1 matches 9 bases. V shed 3 bases and J 8 bases; nucleotides not matched to a gene: 11. The CDR3 has 15 amino acids. Looked up from germline, CDR1 is SGHKS and CDR2 is YYEKEE (reference sequence). The CDR3 loop is CASSWPGQGIWGYTF. CDR3 bases: TGTGCCAGCAGCTGGCCGGGACAGGGAATTTGGGGCTACACCTTC.

The CDR3 nucleotides read TGTGCCTGGAGTGTCAGGCAACGACACCTGAACACTGAAGCTTTCTTT. Translated, it gives CAWSVRQRHLNTEAFF. The chain joins TRBV30 to TRBJ1-1; no definite D call. Germline CDR1 GTSNPN, CDR2 SVGIG (reference sequence). This CDR3 has 16 residues. The ends were cut back, 0 bases at V and 0 bases at J, with 14 bases in the middle.

This clone was counted once. The chain joins TRBV6-4 to TRBJ1-2; D is unclear. V was shortened by 8 bases and J by 3 bases, with 16 bases between the two germline ends. The CDR3 sequence is 14 residues long. In germline, CDR1 is MRHNA, CDR2 SNTAGT. CDR3 coding DNA: TGTGCCAGCGATATGGTAAAACGGTACTATGGCTACACCTTC. Amino acid sequence: CASDMVKRYYGYTF.

The chain's CDR3 is CASSPREQGFGGGYTF. CDR3 DNA: TGTGCCAGCTCACCACGGGAACAGGGCTTCGGCGGGGGCTACACCTTC. The V call is TRBV18, the J call TRBJ1-2; D is possibly TRBD1 (6 bases). The CDR3 is 16 residues long. Looked up from germline, CDR1 is KGHSH and CDR2 is LQKENI. V shed 1 base and J shed 8 bases, with 20 bases lying between them.

DNA for the CDR3: TGCAGCGTTGTGGGGACTAGCGGGGTTCTGGGTGAGCAGTTCTTC. This translates into CSVVGTSGVLGEQFF. The genes are TRBV29-1 and TRBJ2-1; 13 bases match TRBD2. V shed 4 bases and J 9 bases; nucleotides not matched to a gene: 9. Germline values: CDR1 SQVTM, CDR2 ANQGSEA. CDR3 length equals 15 residues.

V gene TRBV2 combines with J gene TRBJ2-1, with 8 positions matching TRBD1. This CDR3 is 15 amino acids long. CDR1 and CDR2 (germline): SNHLY, FYNNEI. The junction had 5 bases not matched to a gene; V was cut back by 6 bases and J by 1 base. CDR3 DNA: TGTGCCAGCAGCGAGGACAGGGCGTCCTACAATGAGCAGTTCTTC. This encodes CASSEDRASYNEQFF.

This clone was counted once. The CDR3 region is CASSYERSVAKNIQYF. CDR3 DNA: TGTGCCAGCAGCTACGAGCGGAGTGTAGCCAAAAACATTCAGTACTTC. The chain uses TRBV21-1 and TRBJ2-4; the listed D gene, TRBD2, was not tested against the DNA. TRBV21-1 is designated a pseudogene. This CDR3 is 16 amino acids long.

The CDR3 is CASSQGRGYGYTF. As DNA, the CDR3 is TGCGCCAGCAGCCAAGGGAGGGGCTATGGCTACACCTTC. The genes are TRBV4-1 and TRBJ1-2; D perhaps matches TRBD1 (5 bases). With 1 base removed from V and 4 bases from J, the gap between germline ends came to 7 bases. Germline V lookup: CDR1 MGHRA, CDR2 YSYEKL. The CDR3 covers 13 residues.

This clone showed up just a few times. Other DNA sequences in this sample translate to the same CDR3. The rearrangement uses TRBV9 and TRBJ2-7, with 7 positions matching TRBD1. V lost 4 bases to trimming and J lost 2 bases; unmatched junction nucleotides: 6. The CDR3 is 14 amino acids. CDR1 is SGDLS and CDR2 is YYNGEE in the germline V gene. The CDR3 is CASSPGTATYEQYF. The CDR3 bases are TGTGCCAGCAGCCCAGGGACAGCCACCTACGAGCAGTACTTC.

The genes are TRBV30 and TRBJ2-1, with 9 bases matching TRBD2. V was pared by 4 bases and J by 4 bases, with 5 bases of the junction left unmatched. This CDR3 spans 14 amino acids. Germline CDR1 is GTSNPN and CDR2 is SVGIG (reference sequence). The CDR3 sequence is CAWTLAGGYNEQFF. CDR3 bases: TGTGCCTGGACACTAGCGGGTGGGTACAATGAGCAGTTCTTC.

The V and J genes are TRBV2 and TRBJ2-3; possibly TRBD1 for D (7 bases). The CDR3 is 12 amino acids. V lost 4 bases to trimming and J lost 11 bases, with 13 bases between them. The V gene's germline CDR1 is SNHLY and CDR2 FYNNEI. CDR3 loop: CASSAGGSKQYF. The CDR3 DNA sequence: TGTGCCAGCAGTGCAGGGGGGAGCAAGCAGTATTTT.

This chain uses TRBV12-5 with TRBJ2-5; 11 nucleotides match TRBD1. This CDR3 contains 17 residues. The trim removed 0 bases at V and 4 bases at J, leaving 7 bases unmatched. From germline, CDR1 is LGHNT and CDR2 FRNRAP. In nucleotides, the CDR3 is TGTGCTAGTGGTTTGGTACTGGGGACAGGGGGTCTAGAGACCCAGTACTTC. This gives the protein CASGLVLGTGGLETQYF. The complete variable domain, with remaining parts taken from reference TRBV12-5 and TRBJ2-5, reads DARVTQTPRHKVTEMGQEVTMRCQPILGHNTVFWYRQTMMQGLELLAYFRNRAPLDDSGMPKDRFSAEMPDATLATLKIQPSEPRDSAVYFCASGLVLGTGGLETQYFGPGTRLLVL.